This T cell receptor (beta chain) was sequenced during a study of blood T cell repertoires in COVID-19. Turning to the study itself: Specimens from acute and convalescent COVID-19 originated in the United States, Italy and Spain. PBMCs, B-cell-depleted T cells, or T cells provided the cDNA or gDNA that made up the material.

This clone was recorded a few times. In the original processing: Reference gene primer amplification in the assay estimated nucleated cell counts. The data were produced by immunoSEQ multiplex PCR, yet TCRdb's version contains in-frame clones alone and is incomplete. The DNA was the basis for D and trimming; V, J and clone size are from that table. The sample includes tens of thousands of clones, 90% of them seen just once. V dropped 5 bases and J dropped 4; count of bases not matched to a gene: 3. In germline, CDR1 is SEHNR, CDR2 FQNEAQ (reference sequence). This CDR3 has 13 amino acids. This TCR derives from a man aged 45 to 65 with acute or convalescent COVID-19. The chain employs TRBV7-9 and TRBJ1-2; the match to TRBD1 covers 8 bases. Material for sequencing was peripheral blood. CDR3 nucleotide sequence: TGTGCCAGCAGCCCCGACAGGGGCTATGGCTACACCTTC. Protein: CASSPDRGYGYTF.